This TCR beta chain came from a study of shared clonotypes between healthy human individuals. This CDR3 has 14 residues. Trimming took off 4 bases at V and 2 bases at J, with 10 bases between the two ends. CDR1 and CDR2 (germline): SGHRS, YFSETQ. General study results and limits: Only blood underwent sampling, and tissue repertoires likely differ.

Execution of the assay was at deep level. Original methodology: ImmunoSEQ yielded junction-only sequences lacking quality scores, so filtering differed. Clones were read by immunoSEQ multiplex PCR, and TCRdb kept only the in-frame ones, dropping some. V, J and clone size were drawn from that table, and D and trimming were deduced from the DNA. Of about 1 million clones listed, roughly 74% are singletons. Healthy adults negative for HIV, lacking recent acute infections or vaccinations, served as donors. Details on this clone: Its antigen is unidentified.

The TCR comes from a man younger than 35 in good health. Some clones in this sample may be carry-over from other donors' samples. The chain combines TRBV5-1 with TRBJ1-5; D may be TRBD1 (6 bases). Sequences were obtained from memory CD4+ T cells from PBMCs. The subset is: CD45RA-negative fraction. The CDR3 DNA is TGCGCCAGCAGCGCGGGGGCGGGCAATCAGCCCCAGCATTTT. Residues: CASSAGAGNQPQHF.